This TCR beta chain derives from a study of blood T cell repertoires in COVID-19. The assay was immunoSEQ multiplex PCR, and TCRdb's table has in-frame clones only and misses some. The sample records about 220,000 clones, 82% being singletons. The germline V gene encodes CDR1 LGHDT and CDR2 YNNKEL (reference sequence). V lost 0 bases, J lost 0 bases, and 18 bases lay in between. This CDR3 comprises 20 residues. The clonotype comes from a woman aged 55 to 70 who had recovered from COVID-19. The specimen sequenced was PBMCs or T cells enriched from blood (not recorded which). The chain carries TRBV3-1 (or the pseudogene TRBV3-2) and TRBJ1-6; tentative D call: TRBD1 (5 bases). The CDR3 nucleotides read TGTGCCAGCAGCCAAGATTGGACACGATATCCGAGCTCCTATAATTCACCCCTCCACTTT. Protein product: CASSQDWTRYPSSYNSPLHF.